The 30 T cell receptor beta chains listed next were all sequenced from one sample in a study of T cells in localized non-small cell lung cancer. This table comes from immunoSEQ multiplex PCR, and its TCRdb copy is limited to in-frame clones, with some not included. Of approximately 83,000 clones in the sample, approximately 90% are singletons; the top ten hold under 25%. The specimen comprised peripheral blood, sampled before any cancer treatment. The receptor source for this set is a woman aged 40 to 75 with stage I squamous cell lung carcinoma.

In its sample, this clone was seen once. The rearrangement uses TRBV14 and TRBJ1-3; D ambiguous. Germline CDR1 and CDR2: SGHDN and FVKESK. The CDR3 covers 14 residues. The V gene lost 1 base and the J gene lost 4 bases, with 8 bases spanning the gap. The CDR3 nucleotides read TGTGCCAGCAGCCAAGTGACGGGAGGAAACACCATATATTTT. This encodes CASSQVTGGNTIYF.

The gene calls are TRBV7-2 and TRBJ1-2; 7 nucleotides agree with TRBD1. This CDR3 has 15 amino acids. With V trimmed by 5 bases and J by 8 bases, 14 bases remained unmatched. Germline V gives CDR1 SGHTA, CDR2 FQGNSA. The CDR3 coding sequence is TGTGCCAGCAGCGTACGAGACAGGGCGGCGAAAGGCTACACCTTC. Encoded protein: CASSVRDRAAKGYTF.

The CDR3 nucleotides read TGTGCCAGCAGCTCCAACACTGAAGCTTTCTTT. This sequence encodes CASSSNTEAFF. V is TRBV5-5 and J is TRBJ1-1; D gene unclear. The V end lost 3 bases, the J end lost 2 bases, and 2 bases lay between the germline ends. The germline V gene encodes CDR1 SGHKS and CDR2 YYEKEE (reference sequence). CDR3 length: 11 amino acids.

This sequence joins TRBV19 and TRBJ1-2; D is unresolved. Germline V lookup: CDR1 LNHDA, CDR2 SQIVND (reference sequence). This CDR3 is 16 amino acids long. V dropped 1 base and J dropped 8 bases, with 20 bases sitting between them. The CDR3 spells CASSIVLSTQTGGYTF. Written as DNA, the CDR3 is TGTGCCAGTAGTATAGTTCTGAGCACTCAAACGGGAGGCTACACCTTC.

V gene TRBV5-6 combines with J gene TRBJ2-1; 7 nucleotides agree with TRBD1. Germline CDR1 SGHDT, CDR2 YYEEEE. The CDR3 is made up of 15 amino acids. The trim removed 4 bases at V and 6 bases at J, leaving 10 bases unmatched. CDR3 DNA sequence: TGTGCCAGCAGCGTGCGATCGACAGGGAGCAATGAGCAGTTCTTC. Protein product: CASSVRSTGSNEQFF.

The chain joins TRBV28 to TRBJ2-2; D perhaps matches TRBD1 (6 bases). With 4 bases removed from V and 3 bases from J, the gap between germline ends came to 15 bases. In germline, CDR1 is MDHEN, CDR2 SYDVKM. CDR3 length equals 16 residues. The DNA for the CDR3 is TGTGCCAGCAGTTCTATTTACAGGGTTGACACCGGGGAGCTGTTTTTT. Amino acids: CASSSIYRVDTGELFF.

J is TRBJ1-2 and V is TRBV10-1; D is undetermined. The CDR3 extends over 12 amino acids. Trimming removed 7 bases from V and 0 bases from J, with 6 bases in between. Germline V lookup: CDR1 WNHNN, CDR2 SYGVQD (reference sequence). This CDR3 is CASMGSNYGYTF. As DNA, the CDR3 is TGCGCCAGCATGGGGTCTAACTATGGCTACACCTTC.

The V and J genes are TRBV19 and TRBJ1-4, with D perhaps TRBD1 (5 bases). Looked up from germline, CDR1 is LNHDA and CDR2 is SQIVND (reference sequence). The CDR3 consists of 17 residues. V gave up 2 bases and J gave up 0 bases, with 13 bases separating them. CDR3 loop: CASSIFAGMSTNEKLFF. In DNA, the CDR3 is TGTGCCAGTAGTATATTCGCAGGGATGTCAACTAATGAAAAACTGTTTTTT.

The genes are TRBV6-5 and TRBJ1-2; tentatively, D is TRBD1 (5 bases). Germline-derived CDR1 and CDR2 are MNHEY and SVGAGI. The ends were cut back, 2 bases at V and 4 bases at J, with 8 bases in the middle. The CDR3 has 13 residues. In nucleotides, the CDR3 is TGTGCCAGCAGTTACGGGGGAGTCTATGGCTACACCTTC. Protein product: CASSYGGVYGYTF.

The rearrangement uses TRBV19 and TRBJ2-2, with D perhaps TRBD2 (6 bases). This CDR3 spans 18 amino acids. The germline V gene has CDR1 LNHDA and CDR2 SQIVND (reference sequence). Trimming cost V 3 bases and J 5 bases, with 22 bases left between them. The CDR3: CASSITPLGGAGTGELFF. In DNA, the CDR3 is TGTGCCAGTAGTATCACTCCCCTTGGCGGGGCGGGGACCGGGGAGCTGTTTTTT.

The rearrangement joins TRBV5-1 to TRBJ2-7; the match to TRBD1 covers 10 bases. The CDR3 has 16 residues. The V gene's germline CDR1 is SGHRS and CDR2 YFSETQ. J lost 6 bases, V lost 3 bases, and 12 bases had no gene match. DNA for the CDR3: TGCGCCAGCAGCTCCTCTGTGGGGACAGGGGCTAGCGAGCAGTACTTC. This sequence encodes CASSSSVGTGASEQYF.

This clone appeared a single time. The chain recombines TRBV11-2 with TRBJ2-7; D gene unclear. Deletions cut 0 bases from V and 6 bases from J, with 15 bases between. The CDR3 consists of 15 residues. Germline lookup yields CDR1 SGHAT and CDR2 FQNNGV. The CDR3 protein is CASSLEGYGSGEQYF. The CDR3 DNA follows: TGTGCCAGCAGCTTAGAAGGTTATGGGTCGGGCGAGCAGTACTTC.

This sequence joins TRBV1 and TRBJ2-3; TRBD2 was called by the table and not checked on the DNA. TRBV1 is deemed a pseudogene. CDR3 length: 16 residues. CDR3 nucleotide sequence: TGCACCAGCAGCTCCCTCGGGCTAGCGGGGGGCAGTACGCAGTATTTT. This gives the protein CTSSSLGLAGGSTQYF.

This clone turned up a few times. CDR3 coding DNA: TGTGCCAGCATTCCTGACAGGGTTTCCTACAATGAGCAGTTCTTC. This gives the protein CASIPDRVSYNEQFF. This chain links TRBV6-1 with TRBJ2-1, with 7 positions matching TRBD1. The CDR3 is 15 amino acids. The germline V gene encodes CDR1 MNHNS and CDR2 SASEGT. J was trimmed by 1 base and V by 7 bases; bases with no gene match: 7.

This clone has only one observation. V and J are TRBV5-6 and TRBJ2-1, with 7 bases fitting TRBD1. The V segment lost 4 bases and the J segment 4 bases; nucleotides outside the gene matches: 5. Germline assignment: CDR1 SGHDT and CDR2 YYEEEE. The CDR3 totals 14 residues. The DNA of the CDR3 is TGTGCCAGCAGCCGAGGGACAGCATACAATGAGCAGTTCTTC. It specifies CASSRGTAYNEQFF.

The rearrangement joins TRBV28 to TRBJ1-2, with D possibly matching TRBD1 (6 bases). The CDR3 sequence is 17 residues long. Germline-derived CDR1 and CDR2 are MDHEN and SYDVKM. Trimming shortened V by 3 bases and J by 6 bases, and 23 bases separated the two germline ends. CDR3 loop: CASSFGPVSGDENGYTF. In nucleotides, the CDR3 is TGTGCCAGCAGTTTTGGGCCGGTTTCAGGGGACGAGAATGGCTACACCTTC.

This chain links TRBV10-3 with TRBJ2-3; the match to TRBD2 covers 8 bases. V lost 6 bases, J lost 4 bases, and 6 bases stayed unmatched. CDR3 size: 14 residues. Germline V gives CDR1 ENHRY, CDR2 SYGVKD. Here the CDR3 reads CAIRSSGGADTQYF. CDR3 nucleotides: TGTGCCATCAGGAGCAGCGGGGGTGCAGATACGCAGTATTTT.

The chain carries TRBV18 and TRBJ2-1, with D perhaps given as TRBD1 or TRBD2 (5 bases each). The CDR3 sequence is 18 residues long. Deletions cut 2 bases from V and 2 bases from J, with 19 bases between. Germline-derived CDR1 and CDR2 are KGHSH and LQKENI. The CDR3 DNA reads as TGTGCCAGCTCACCATTTAGTAGTAGGGACGGAGCCTACAATGAGCAGTTCTTC. It encodes CASSPFSSRDGAYNEQFF.

The genes are TRBV5-1 and TRBJ1-3, with no clear D. V lost 1 base and J 0 bases, leaving 11 bases between the germline ends. The CDR3 contains 16 residues. Germline loops: CDR1 SGHRS, CDR2 YFSETQ. The CDR3 is CASSLSLDSSGNTIYF. CDR3 nucleotides: TGCGCCAGCAGCTTGTCTCTGGACTCCTCTGGAAACACCATATATTTT.

This clone was seen repeatedly, ten times or more. CDR3 DNA sequence: TGTGCCAGCAGTGACTCCGGGGAAGGAAAACTGTTTTTT. It codes for CASSDSGEGKLFF. The chain joins TRBV6-4 to TRBJ1-4; D call uncertain. The ends were cut back, 0 bases at V and 10 bases at J, with 9 bases in the middle. In germline, CDR1 is MRHNA, CDR2 SNTAGT. The CDR3 is 13 residues long.

This clone is a singleton in its sample. The chain uses TRBV30 and TRBJ1-4, with 7 bases aligning to TRBD1. The CDR3 length is 14 residues. CDR1 and CDR2 (germline): GTSNPN, SVGIG (reference sequence). The junction had 12 bases not matched to a gene; V was cut back by 4 bases and J by 10 bases. The CDR3 DNA is TGTGCCTGGACCCCCGGGACAGCCGTGCCAAAACTGTTTTTT. This codes for CAWTPGTAVPKLFF.

Comment on this clone: The junction shows a germline mismatch at one end, possibly a read error. The chain links TRBV20-1 to TRBJ2-7; weak D call: TRBD1 (6 bases). Germline V CDR1 and CDR2: DFQATT, SNEGSKA (reference sequence). CDR3 length equals 11 residues. CDR3 DNA: TGCAGTGCGAGAGGGGGCTACGAGCAGTACTTC. Translation: CSARGGYEQYF.

The chain has TRBV5-4 and TRBJ1-1; no clear D. This CDR3 has 15 amino acids. V was clipped by 0 bases and J by 2 bases, with 11 bases between them. In germline, CDR1 is SGHNT, CDR2 YYREEE (reference sequence). The DNA for the CDR3 is TGTGCCAGCAGCTTGGGAACAGTAATAAACACTGAAGCTTTCTTT. Its protein product is CASSLGTVINTEAFF. Full variable domain (rest looked up from reference TRBV5-4 and TRBJ1-1): ETGVTQSPTHLIKTRGQQVTLRCSSQSGHNTVSWYQQALGQGPQFIFQYYREEENGRGNFPPRFSGLQFPNYSSELNVNALELDDSALYLCASSLGTVINTEAFFGQGTRLTVV.

J is TRBJ2-5 and V is TRBV2, with TRBD1 identical over 7 bases. The CDR3 covers 13 residues. V shed 6 bases and J 4 bases; nucleotides not matched to a gene: 5. From germline, CDR1 is SNHLY and CDR2 FYNNEI. The CDR3 nucleotides are TGTGCCAGCAGACGACAGGGAGTAGAGACCCAGTACTTC. It specifies CASRRQGVETQYF.

About this clone: Germline is not matched at one junction end, which may reflect a read error. The chain employs TRBV6-5 and TRBJ1-2; 8 bases are a match to TRBD1. Germline CDR1 reads MNHEY; CDR2 reads SVGAGI. This CDR3 is built from 13 residues. In nucleotides, the CDR3 is TGTGCCAGCAGTTACTCGGAGAAACAGGGGGTAATCTTC. It encodes CASSYSEKQGVIF.

The J gene is TRBJ2-2, the V gene TRBV10-3; D unresolved. Germline lookup yields CDR1 ENHRY and CDR2 SYGVKD. Trimming pared 10 bases from V and 3 bases from J, leaving 15 bases between. The CDR3 runs to 14 residues. Here the CDR3 reads CATKTNPDTGELFF. The DNA for the CDR3 is TGTGCCACCAAAACTAACCCGGACACCGGGGAGCTGTTTTTT.

This rearrangement joins TRBV9 to TRBJ2-7; D uncertain. The CDR3 extends over 12 amino acids. V shed 8 bases and J shed 2 bases, with 11 bases lying between them. Germline V gene lookup returns CDR1 SGDLS and CDR2 YYNGEE. This chain's CDR3 is CASGASPYEQYF. CDR3 coding DNA: TGTGCCAGTGGAGCAAGCCCCTACGAGCAGTACTTC.

This chain joins TRBV6-1 and TRBJ1-6; 8 bases are shared with TRBD1. Germline V CDR1 and CDR2: MNHNS, SASEGT. V gave up 4 bases and J gave up 7 bases; unmatched junction bases: 6. CDR3 length equals 15 residues. The CDR3 nucleotides are TGTGCCAGCAGTGCAGACAGGGGTAGGAATTCACCCCTCCACTTT. Translating gives CASSADRGRNSPLHF.

This chain connects TRBV10-1 to TRBJ1-1; 7 nucleotides line up with TRBD1. Looked up from germline, CDR1 is WNHNN and CDR2 is SYGVQD (reference sequence). The CDR3 runs 15 residues. Trimming cost V 3 bases and J 5 bases; bases outside gene matches: 9. The CDR3 loop reads CASSDGQGVRTEAFF. The CDR3 DNA follows: TGCGCCAGCAGTGACGGGCAGGGGGTGAGAACTGAAGCTTTCTTT.

This clone was recorded once. This rearrangement joins TRBV6-5 to TRBJ1-2; TRBD1 matches 10 bases. Germline loops: CDR1 MNHEY, CDR2 SVGAGI. CDR3 length: 14 residues. Losses at the gene ends were 4 bases for V and 6 bases for J; bases not matched to a gene: 5. DNA for the CDR3: TGTGCCAGCAGTTCAGACAGGGGGCTAGATGGCTACACCTTC. It is translated as CASSSDRGLDGYTF.